The present T cell receptor beta chain was sequenced within a study of cytomegalovirus exposure and HLA in healthy donors. Amplification used 60 Vbeta primers and 13 Jbeta primers. The protocol was immunoSEQ multiplex PCR, while the TCRdb copy is restricted to in-frame clones and leaves out a portion. The profile shows about 160,000 clones, about 65% of them singletons. Overall study findings and caveats: A likely sequencing artifact accounted for one observed cluster of highly shared sequence variants.

This clone was counted only a few times. Its antigen remains unidentified. The TCR originated in a man aged 40-49 years in good health and CMV-seropositive. Sequencing used PBMCs.

The chain's CDR3 is CASWTTGVAEAFF. As DNA, the CDR3 is TGTGCCAGCTGGACAACAGGGGTGGCTGAAGCTTTCTTT. This rearrangement joins TRBV6-5 to TRBJ1-1; 7 bases align to TRBD1. The germline gives CDR1 MNHEY, CDR2 SVGAGI. With V trimmed by 8 bases and J by 6 bases, 9 bases remained unmatched. CDR3 length: 13 residues.